Given below is one TCR beta chain in context. The data were obtained in a study of blood T cell repertoires in COVID-19. V lost 1 base and J 3 bases, leaving 11 bases between the germline ends. The germline gives CDR1 SGHTA, CDR2 FQGNSA. The CDR3 runs 15 residues. Sequenced by immunoSEQ multiplex PCR; TCRdb stores in-frame clones only, minus some. The data contain roughly 150,000 clones, 75% to 90% of them singletons. V usage is TRBV7-2 and J usage is TRBJ2-3; D might be TRBD2 (5 bases). The sample taken for sequencing was peripheral blood. The clonotype comes from a man aged 18 to 35 with COVID-19, enrolled during active disease. CDR3 nucleotide sequence: TGTGCCAGCAGCTTAGTGGCTAGCTGGACAGATACGCAGTATTTT. This sequence encodes CASSLVASWTDTQYF.